This T cell receptor beta chain was identified during a study of T cell responses to AZD1222 COVID-19 vaccine. Doses given second, at about 4 or about 12 weeks, were pooled. Study-level findings and limits: Donors skewed white British and female; clonal diversity was possibly underestimated. The span of vaccine-associated CD4 TCRs extended across spike, with dominance at 160-218 and 743-854.

A note on this clone: Its target is not known.

V shed 5 bases, J shed 0 bases, and the junction held 13 bases outside the gene matches. Germline-derived CDR1 and CDR2 are MDHEN and SYDVKM. There are 18 residues in the CDR3. This table comes from immunoSEQ multiplex PCR, and its TCRdb copy is limited to in-frame clones, with some not included. The sample lists 150,000 or so clones, over 80% occurring once. The sequencing here drew on peripheral blood, taken 28 days after the second AZD1222 dose. J is TRBJ2-4 and V is TRBV28; 7 bases align to TRBD2. The receptor was isolated from an adult who received the AZD1222 COVID-19 vaccine. The CDR3 nucleotides are TGTGCCAGCAGTACCGCGGGGGAGCGGGGCTTAGCCAAAAACATTCAGTACTTC. The encoded protein is CASSTAGERGLAKNIQYF.